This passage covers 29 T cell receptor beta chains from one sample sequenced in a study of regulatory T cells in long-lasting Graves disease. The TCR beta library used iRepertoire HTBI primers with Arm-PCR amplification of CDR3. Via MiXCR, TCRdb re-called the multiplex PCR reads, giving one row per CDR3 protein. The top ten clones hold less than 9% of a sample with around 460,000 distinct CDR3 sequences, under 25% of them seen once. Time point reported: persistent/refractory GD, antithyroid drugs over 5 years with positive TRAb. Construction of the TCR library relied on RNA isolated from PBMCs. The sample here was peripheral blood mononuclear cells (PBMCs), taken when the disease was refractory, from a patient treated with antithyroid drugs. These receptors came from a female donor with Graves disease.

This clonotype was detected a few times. The CDR3 loop is CATGPNPYNEQFF. DNA of the CDR3: TGTGCCACCGGGCCGAACCCTTACAATGAGCAGTTCTTC. The chain combines TRBV12-3 or TRBV12-4 with TRBJ2-1; unclear D gene. Trimming took off 10 bases at V and 4 bases at J, with 14 bases between the two ends. This CDR3 spans 13 amino acids.

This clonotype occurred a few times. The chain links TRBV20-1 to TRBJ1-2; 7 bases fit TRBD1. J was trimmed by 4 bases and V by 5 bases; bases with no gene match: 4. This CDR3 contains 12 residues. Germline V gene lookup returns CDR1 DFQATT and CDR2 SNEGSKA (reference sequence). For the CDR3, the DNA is TGCAGTGCTCGGGACAGCTTCTATGGCTACACCTTC. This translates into CSARDSFYGYTF.

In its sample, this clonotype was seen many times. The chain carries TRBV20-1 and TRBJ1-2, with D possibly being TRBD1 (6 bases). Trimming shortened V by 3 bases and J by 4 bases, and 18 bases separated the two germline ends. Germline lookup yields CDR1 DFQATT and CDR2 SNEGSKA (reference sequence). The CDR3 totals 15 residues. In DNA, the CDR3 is TGCAGTGCTAGTGAGGGGGAAGCGGGTACCTATGGCTACACCTTC. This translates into CSASEGEAGTYGYTF.

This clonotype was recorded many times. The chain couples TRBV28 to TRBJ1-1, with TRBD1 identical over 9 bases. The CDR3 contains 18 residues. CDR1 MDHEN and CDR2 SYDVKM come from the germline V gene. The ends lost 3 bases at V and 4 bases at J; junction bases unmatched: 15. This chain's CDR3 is CASSFFRGETGGGTEAFF. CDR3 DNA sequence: TGTGCCAGCAGTTTCTTTAGGGGGGAGACAGGGGGGGGCACTGAAGCTTTCTTT. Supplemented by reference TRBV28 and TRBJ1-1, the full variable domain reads DVKVTQSSRYLVKRTGEKVFLECVQDMDHENMFWYRQDPGLGLRLIYFSYDVKMKEKGDIPEGYSVSREKKERFSLILESASTNQTSMYLCASSFFRGETGGGTEAFFGQGTRLTVV.

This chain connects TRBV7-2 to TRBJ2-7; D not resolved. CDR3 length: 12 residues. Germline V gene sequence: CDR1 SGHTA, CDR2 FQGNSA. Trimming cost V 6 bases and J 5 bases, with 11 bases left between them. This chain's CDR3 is CASRSAGNEQYF. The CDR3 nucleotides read TGTGCCAGCAGGTCAGCAGGAAACGAGCAGTACTTC.

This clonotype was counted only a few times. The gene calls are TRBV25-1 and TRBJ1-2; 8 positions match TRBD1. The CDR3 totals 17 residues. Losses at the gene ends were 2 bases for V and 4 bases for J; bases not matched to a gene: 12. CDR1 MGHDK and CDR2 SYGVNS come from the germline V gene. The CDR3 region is CASSERTGSVLGYGYTF. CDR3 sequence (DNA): TGTGCCAGCAGTGAACGGACAGGGAGTGTCTTGGGCTATGGCTACACCTTC.

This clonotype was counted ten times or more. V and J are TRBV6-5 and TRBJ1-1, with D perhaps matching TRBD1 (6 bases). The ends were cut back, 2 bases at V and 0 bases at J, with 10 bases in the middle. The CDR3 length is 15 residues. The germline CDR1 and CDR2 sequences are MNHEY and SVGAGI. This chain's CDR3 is CASSYTGTLNTEAFF. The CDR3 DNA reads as TGTGCCAGCAGTTACACCGGGACATTGAACACTGAAGCTTTCTTT.

DNA for the CDR3: TGTGCCAGCAGTGTCCAGGGTGGAAACACCATATATTTT. It specifies CASSVQGGNTIYF. The gene calls are TRBV6-1 and TRBJ1-3; possible D gene TRBD1, 5 bases. The CDR3 extends over 13 amino acids. Between the trimmed V and J ends, which lost 4 bases and 3 bases, there was a span of 7 bases. Germline V gene lookup returns CDR1 MNHNS and CDR2 SASEGT.

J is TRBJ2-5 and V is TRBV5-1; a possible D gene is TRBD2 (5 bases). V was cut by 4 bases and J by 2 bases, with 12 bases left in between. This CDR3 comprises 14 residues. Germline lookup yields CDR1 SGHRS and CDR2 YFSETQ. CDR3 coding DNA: TGCGCCAGCAGCCAACCGGGAACTCAAGAGACCCAGTACTTC. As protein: CASSQPGTQETQYF.

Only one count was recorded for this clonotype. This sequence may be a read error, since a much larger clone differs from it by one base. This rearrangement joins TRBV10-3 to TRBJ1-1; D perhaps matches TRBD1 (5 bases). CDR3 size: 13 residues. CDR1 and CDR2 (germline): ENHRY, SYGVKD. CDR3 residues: CAIKEGMNAEAFF. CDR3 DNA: TGTGCCATCAAGGAGGGGATGAACGCTGAAGCTTTCTTT.

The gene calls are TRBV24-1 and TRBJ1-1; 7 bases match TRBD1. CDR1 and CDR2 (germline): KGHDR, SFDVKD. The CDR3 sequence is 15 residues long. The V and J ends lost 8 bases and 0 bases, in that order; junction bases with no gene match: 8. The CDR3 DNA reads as TGTGCCACCACCTCCAGGGGGGGGTTGAACACTGAAGCTTTCTTT. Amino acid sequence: CATTSRGGLNTEAFF.

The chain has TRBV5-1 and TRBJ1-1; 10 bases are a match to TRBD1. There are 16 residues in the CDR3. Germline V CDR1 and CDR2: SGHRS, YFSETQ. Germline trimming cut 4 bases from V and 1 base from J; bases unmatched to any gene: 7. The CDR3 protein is CASSLDRGSSNTEAFF. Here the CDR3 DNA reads TGCGCCAGCAGCCTGGACAGGGGGAGTTCGAACACTGAAGCTTTCTTT.

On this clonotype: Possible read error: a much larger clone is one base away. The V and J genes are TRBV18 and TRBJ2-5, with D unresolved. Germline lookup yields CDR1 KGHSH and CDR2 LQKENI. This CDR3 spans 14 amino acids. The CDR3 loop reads CTSSPPHGQETQYF. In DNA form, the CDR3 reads TGTACCAGCTCACCACCACACGGCCAAGAGACCCAGTACTTC.

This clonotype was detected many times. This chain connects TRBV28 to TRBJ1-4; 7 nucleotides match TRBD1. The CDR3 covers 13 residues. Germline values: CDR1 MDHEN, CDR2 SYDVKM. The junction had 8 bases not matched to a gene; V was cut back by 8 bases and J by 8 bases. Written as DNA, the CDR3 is TGTGCCAGCCGGCGACAGGGCAGGGAAAAACTGTTTTTT. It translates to CASRRQGREKLFF.

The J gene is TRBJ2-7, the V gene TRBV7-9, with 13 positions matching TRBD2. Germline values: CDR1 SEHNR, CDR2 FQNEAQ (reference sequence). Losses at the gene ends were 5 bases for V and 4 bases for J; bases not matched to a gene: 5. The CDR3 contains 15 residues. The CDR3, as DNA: TGTGCCAGCAGCGATACTAGCGGGGGGGGTTACGAGCAGTACTTC. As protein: CASSDTSGGGYEQYF.

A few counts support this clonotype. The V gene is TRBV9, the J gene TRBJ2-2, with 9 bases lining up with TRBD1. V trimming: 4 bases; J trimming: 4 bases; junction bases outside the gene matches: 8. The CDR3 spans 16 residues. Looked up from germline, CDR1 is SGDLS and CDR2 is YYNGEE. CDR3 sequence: CASSPRTGETTGELFF. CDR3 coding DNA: TGTGCCAGCAGCCCCCGGACAGGGGAGACCACCGGGGAGCTGTTTTTT.

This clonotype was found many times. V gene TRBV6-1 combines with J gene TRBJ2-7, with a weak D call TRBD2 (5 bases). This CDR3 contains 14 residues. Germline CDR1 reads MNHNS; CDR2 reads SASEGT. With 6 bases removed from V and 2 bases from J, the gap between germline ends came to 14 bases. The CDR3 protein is CASRASSGAYEQYF. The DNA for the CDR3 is TGTGCCAGCAGAGCTTCCAGCGGAGCCTACGAGCAGTACTTC.

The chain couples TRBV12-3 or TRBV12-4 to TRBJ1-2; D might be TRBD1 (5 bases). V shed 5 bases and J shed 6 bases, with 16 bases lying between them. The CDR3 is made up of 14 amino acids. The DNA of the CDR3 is TGTGCCAGCAGTCCCTCGGACACGGAAGATGGCTACACCTTC. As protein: CASSPSDTEDGYTF.

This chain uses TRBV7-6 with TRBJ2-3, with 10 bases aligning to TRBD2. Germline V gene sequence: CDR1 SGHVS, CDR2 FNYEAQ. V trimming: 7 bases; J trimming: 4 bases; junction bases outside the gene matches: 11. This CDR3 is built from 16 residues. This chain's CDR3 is CASTPVGLAVPDTQYF. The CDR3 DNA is TGTGCCAGCACCCCGGTAGGACTAGCGGTCCCAGATACGCAGTATTTT.

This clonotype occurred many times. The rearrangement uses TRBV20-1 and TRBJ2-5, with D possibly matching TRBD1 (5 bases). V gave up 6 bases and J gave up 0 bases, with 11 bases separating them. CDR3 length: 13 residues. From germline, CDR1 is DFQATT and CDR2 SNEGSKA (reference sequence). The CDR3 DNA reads TGCAGTGCAAGTGGGGCTAACCAAGAGACCCAGTACTTC. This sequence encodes CSASGANQETQYF.

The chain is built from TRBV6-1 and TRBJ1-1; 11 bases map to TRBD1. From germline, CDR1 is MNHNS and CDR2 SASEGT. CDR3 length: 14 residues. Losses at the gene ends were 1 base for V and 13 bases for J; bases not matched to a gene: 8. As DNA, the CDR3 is TGTGCCAGCAGTGAAGGGACAGGGGGCTGGTCTTTTTTCTTT. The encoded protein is CASSEGTGGWSFFF.

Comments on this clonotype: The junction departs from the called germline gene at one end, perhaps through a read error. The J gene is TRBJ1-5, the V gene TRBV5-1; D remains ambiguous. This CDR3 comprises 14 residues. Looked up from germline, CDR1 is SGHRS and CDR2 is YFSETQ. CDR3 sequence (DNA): TGCGCCAGCAGGTTGGGATATAGCAATCAGCCCCAGCATTTT. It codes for CASRLGYSNQPQHF.

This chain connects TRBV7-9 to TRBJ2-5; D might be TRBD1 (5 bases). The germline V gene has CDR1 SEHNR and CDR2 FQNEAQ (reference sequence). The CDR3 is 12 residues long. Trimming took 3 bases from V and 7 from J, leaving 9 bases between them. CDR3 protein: CASSFRAPTQYF. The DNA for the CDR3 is TGTGCCAGCAGCTTCAGGGCTCCGACCCAGTACTTC.

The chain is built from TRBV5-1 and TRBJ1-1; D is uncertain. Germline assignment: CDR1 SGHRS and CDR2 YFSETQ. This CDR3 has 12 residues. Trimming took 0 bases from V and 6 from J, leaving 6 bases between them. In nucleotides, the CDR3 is TGCGCCAGCAGCTTGGGGGCGGCTGAAGCTTTCTTT. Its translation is CASSLGAAEAFF.

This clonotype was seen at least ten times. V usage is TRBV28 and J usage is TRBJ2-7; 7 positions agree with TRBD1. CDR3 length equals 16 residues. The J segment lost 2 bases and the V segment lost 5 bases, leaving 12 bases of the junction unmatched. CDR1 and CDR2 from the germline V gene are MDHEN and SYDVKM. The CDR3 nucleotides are TGTGCCAGCAGTCCCCTCTTACAGGGGATTGCCTACGAGCAGTACTTC. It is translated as CASSPLLQGIAYEQYF.

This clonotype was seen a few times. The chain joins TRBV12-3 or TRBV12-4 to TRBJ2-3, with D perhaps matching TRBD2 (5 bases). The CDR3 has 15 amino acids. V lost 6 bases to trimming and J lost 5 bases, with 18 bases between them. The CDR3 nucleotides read TGTGCCAGCAGACCCCGGGATCCAGGAGGAGATACGCAGTATTTT. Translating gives CASRPRDPGGDTQYF.

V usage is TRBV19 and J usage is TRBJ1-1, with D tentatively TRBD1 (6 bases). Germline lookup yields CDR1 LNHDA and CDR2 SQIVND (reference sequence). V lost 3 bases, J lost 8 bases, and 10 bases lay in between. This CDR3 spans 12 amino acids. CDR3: CASSIGTPEAFF. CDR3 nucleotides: TGTGCCAGTAGTATCGGGACACCAGAAGCTTTCTTT.

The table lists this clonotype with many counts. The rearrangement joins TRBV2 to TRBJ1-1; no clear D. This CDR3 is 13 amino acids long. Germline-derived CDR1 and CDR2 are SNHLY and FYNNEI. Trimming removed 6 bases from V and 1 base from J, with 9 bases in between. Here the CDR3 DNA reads TGTGCCAGCAGGGAGGTGCAGAACACTGAAGCTTTCTTT. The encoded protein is CASREVQNTEAFF.

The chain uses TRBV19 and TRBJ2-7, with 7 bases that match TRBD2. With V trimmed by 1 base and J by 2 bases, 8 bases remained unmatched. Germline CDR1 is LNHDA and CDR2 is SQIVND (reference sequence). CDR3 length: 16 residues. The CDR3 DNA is TGTGCCAGTAGTATAGGTTGGGGCGGGAGAGCCTACGAGCAGTACTTC. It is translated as CASSIGWGGRAYEQYF.